This TCR beta chain was sequenced for a study of CD8+ T cells in alopecia areata. Reverse transcription of extracted RNA yielded cDNA, which provided the sequencing template. Method: immunoSEQ multiplex PCR; TCRdb's copy keeps in-frame clones and lacks some. The record shows about 300,000 clones for this sample, with no singletons present. Concerning this clone: Gene names and germline match the mouse. With the read ending 4 residues before the CDR3 end, the germline J gene is used to fill in that end.

The sorting of pooled cutaneous lymph node cells relied on CD4, CD8alpha, NKG2D, NKG2ACE and other markers. Unmatched junction bases numbered 2, after V lost 10 bases and J lost 0 bases. This CDR3 spans 12 amino acids. The germline CDR1 and CDR2 sequences are NSHNY and SYGAGN. This clonotype was sampled from a C3H/HeJ mouse with alopecia areata. This strain's MHC haplotype is H2-k. The sequencing sample was made of CD4+ T cells sorted from a lymph node. The rearrangement joins TRBV13-1 to TRBJ2-3; 7 bases align to TRBD1. The DNA read from the CDR3 is TGTGCCGCAGGGGGTAGTGCAGAA. Residues: CAAGGSAE. The CDR3 in full is CAAGGSAETLYF.